This T cell receptor (beta chain) was found in a study of patients and donors after allogeneic stem cell transplantation. This clonotype was seen a few times. TCRdb re-called the RT-PCR reads through MiXCR, storing one row per CDR3 protein. The table shows about 410,000 distinct CDR3 sequences, with around 16% occurring only once. Germline CDR1 reads MNHEY; CDR2 reads SMNVEV (reference sequence). This CDR3 is 14 amino acids long. V was shortened by 6 bases and J by 5 bases, with 14 bases between the two germline ends. The V gene is TRBV27, the J gene TRBJ1-5; maybe TRBD1 (6 bases). This clonotype was obtained from a human donor who was either an allogeneic HSCT recipient or a stem cell or donor lymphocyte infusion donor (not recorded which). It is not recorded whose cells these are; they may come from a transplant donor. The source material was blood, either unsorted or a sorted T cell fraction (not recorded which). Here the CDR3 reads CASSPRGAHQPQHF. CDR3 coding DNA: TGTGCCAGCAGCCCCCGGGGGGCGCATCAGCCCCAGCATTTT.